The 10 T cell receptor beta chains below all came from one sample that was sequenced in a study of OX40 agonist ivuxolimab in advanced cancers. Generated by immunoSEQ multiplex PCR, the TCRdb table keeps only in-frame clones and is missing some. The sample shows approximately 17,000 clones, around 82% of them seen only once. Sequencing was performed on CD4+ or CD8+ T cells sorted from blood, taken in a trial of the OX40 agonist ivuxolimab. These TCRs come from an adult with an advanced solid tumor such as melanoma, head and neck, liver or kidney cancer.

The gene calls are TRBV28 and TRBJ2-3, with 8 bases that match TRBD1. CDR3 length equals 17 residues. Germline loops: CDR1 MDHEN, CDR2 SYDVKM. V trimming: 5 bases; J trimming: 3 bases; junction bases outside the gene matches: 13. The CDR3 DNA follows: TGTGCCAGCAGTCCGCCCCCCGGACAGGGTCGGACAGATACGCAGTATTTT. Its protein is CASSPPPGQGRTDTQYF.

This clone was counted once. Since a far larger clone is one base different, this is likely a read error. Other DNA sequences in the sample encode the same CDR3. The J gene is TRBJ1-1, the V gene TRBV7-9; D is perhaps TRBD1 (5 bases). The CDR3 is made up of 15 amino acids. Trimming shortened V by 5 bases and J by 2 bases, and 15 bases separated the two germline ends. Germline loops: CDR1 SEHNR, CDR2 FQNEAQ (reference sequence). CDR3 nucleotides: TGTGCCAGCAGCGCAAGCGGGGACGGTAACACTGAAGCTTTCTTT. Its translation: CASSASGDGNTEAFF.

This sequence joins TRBV18 and TRBJ2-1; D is perhaps TRBD2 (5 bases). The length of the CDR3 is 16 residues. V lost 0 bases, J lost 1 base, and 10 bases lay in between. The germline V gene has CDR1 KGHSH and CDR2 LQKENI. This CDR3 is CASSPPDLTSYNEQFF. The DNA for the CDR3 is TGTGCCAGCTCACCACCGGACTTGACGTCCTACAATGAGCAGTTCTTC.

Only a few counts were recorded for this clone. This chain joins TRBV4-1 and TRBJ1-5; possible D gene TRBD1, 5 bases. V was trimmed by 0 bases and J by 3 bases, leaving 15 bases between them. CDR3 length: 17 residues. Germline V gives CDR1 MGHRA, CDR2 YSYEKL. The CDR3 nucleotides are TGCGCCAGCAGCCAAGATCCCGAGGACACCCTCAATCAGCCCCAGCATTTT. Its translation: CASSQDPEDTLNQPQHF.

With regard to this clone: Different DNA sequences within this sample yield the same CDR3. The chain joins TRBV7-2 to TRBJ2-3, with 9 bases aligning to TRBD2. CDR1 is SGHTA, CDR2 FQGNSA, per germline. The V gene end was trimmed by 1 base and the J gene end by 0 bases; junction bases not matched to a gene: 11. The CDR3 has 19 amino acids. CDR3 nucleotide sequence: TGTGCCAGCAGCTTAGTTCCCAGCGGGGGGTTATCTAGCACAGATACGCAGTATTTT. This codes for CASSLVPSGGLSSTDTQYF.

V is TRBV27 and J is TRBJ2-7, with TRBD1 matching 7 bases. Germline V lookup: CDR1 MNHEY, CDR2 SMNVEV (reference sequence). The CDR3 loop spans 13 amino acids. Germline trimming cut 8 bases from V and 0 bases from J; bases unmatched to any gene: 4. Here the CDR3 DNA reads TGTGCCAGCCGCCGACAGGGCTCCTACGAGCAGTACTTC. Amino acids: CASRRQGSYEQYF.

The chain employs TRBV7-9 and TRBJ2-1, with D hard to call. Germline loops: CDR1 SEHNR, CDR2 FQNEAQ (reference sequence). The V gene lost 5 bases and the J gene lost 6 bases, with 5 bases spanning the gap. The CDR3 is 11 residues long. DNA of the CDR3: TGTGCCAGCAGCCTTGGCAATGAGCAGTTCTTC. It translates to CASSLGNEQFF.

This chain links TRBV29-1 with TRBJ2-7; unclear D gene. The V gene lost 3 bases and the J gene lost 0 bases, with 6 bases spanning the gap. The CDR3 is 12 amino acids. Germline CDR1 reads SQVTM; CDR2 reads ANQGSEA. CDR3 bases: TGCAGCGTTGAGGCACTCTCCTACGAGCAGTACTTC. Amino acids: CSVEALSYEQYF.

About this clone itself: At one end, the junction sequence differs from germline, possibly due to a read error. At the DNA level, this CDR3 is encoded by other sequences in the same sample as well. This rearrangement joins TRBV6-1 to TRBJ2-2, with D perhaps TRBD1 (6 bases). The CDR3 runs 14 residues. The germline V gene has CDR1 MNHNS and CDR2 SASEGT. This CDR3 reads CASSVAGETGELFF. CDR3 sequence (DNA): TGTGCCAGCAGTGTGGCAGGGGAGACCGGGGAGCTATTTTTT.

A few counts support this clone. V usage is TRBV14 and J usage is TRBJ1-1; the D is unclear. The CDR3 length is 14 residues. The V gene lost 4 bases and the J gene lost 0 bases, with 9 bases spanning the gap. CDR1 SGHDN and CDR2 FVKESK come from the germline V gene. CDR3 sequence (DNA): TGTGCCAGCAGCCCCGGACCGGTGAACACTGAAGCTTTCTTT. Residues: CASSPGPVNTEAFF.